The clone carrying this T cell receptor beta chain was seen only a few times. The antigen is not known. The investigators made TCR beta cDNA from approximately 500 ng total RNA, using a constant-region primer. Library construction for TCR beta comprised three nested multiplex PCR rounds performed with slightly modified ARM-PCR. TRBV1-TRBV30 forward primers and a C-beta reverse primer were used in the first two PCR rounds, which each ran for about 11 cycles. TCRdb independently ran MiXCR on the multiplex PCR reads; one entry per CDR3 protein. This table has about 320,000 distinct CDR3 sequences, 65% appearing once. The entry originates in a study of tumor-infiltrating lymphocytes in primary liver carcinoma. Study-level background: Patients, male and female, were 30 to 69 years old.

Unsorted whole blood supplied the RNA, and germline DNA was extracted too. Germline V CDR1 and CDR2: SGHRS, YFSETQ. V lost 6 bases, J lost 1 base, and 10 bases lay in between. This CDR3 is 13 amino acids long. The study, taken as a whole, reports: Compared with blood, tumor repertoires held significantly more in their top 250 clones. The use of bulk unsorted samples meant that CD4+ and CD8+ repertoires were not compared.

The source material was peripheral blood. The clonotype was recovered from a man in his forties or fifties with primary liver carcinoma and hepatitis B virus infection. The chain is built from TRBV5-1 and TRBJ1-1; no clear D gene. CDR3 nucleotide sequence: TGCGCCAGCACGATGGGATCGAACACTGAAGCTTTCTTT. It encodes CASTMGSNTEAFF.